The present entry profiles one T cell receptor (beta chain) with its context. The data originate from a study of blood T cell repertoires in COVID-19. Looking at the study overall: There were acute and convalescent COVID-19 samples, and they came from the United States, Italy and Spain. In each case, the material was cDNA or gDNA derived from T cells, B-cell-depleted T cells, or PBMCs.

The CDR3 is made up of 12 amino acids. V lost 11 bases and J lost 5; bases outside the gene matches: 8. Per germline, CDR1 MNHEY and CDR2 SMNVEV (reference sequence). Authors' processing steps: Scientists estimated how many nucleated cells there were by amplifying reference gene primers. Generated by immunoSEQ multiplex PCR, the TCRdb table keeps only in-frame clones and is missing some. V and J calls and clone size follow that table, whereas D and trimming were derived from the DNA. The sample holds some 350,000 clones, about 87% seen once. The clonotype originates from a woman in her fifties or sixties with COVID-19, enrolled during active disease. Material: peripheral blood. This chain joins TRBV27 and TRBJ1-2, with 7 bases identical to TRBD1. CDR3: CAARDRAYGYTF. DNA for the CDR3: TGTGCCGCAAGAGACAGGGCGTATGGCTACACCTTC.